Here is one TCR beta chain with its context. Its matching antigen is unknown. The sample belongs to a study of cytomegalovirus exposure and HLA in healthy donors. Study as a whole: The approximately 120 validation repertoires, a later analysis reported, used the same platform as the approximately 700 first-cohort repertoires.

The V and J ends lost 0 bases and 10 bases, in that order; junction bases with no gene match: 14. The CDR3 contains 16 residues. The V gene's germline CDR1 is GTSNPN and CDR2 SVGIG (reference sequence). Clones were read by immunoSEQ multiplex PCR, and TCRdb kept only the in-frame ones, dropping some. The sample has 200,000 to 250,000 clones, roughly 89% seen once. General study points: Investigators reported over 150 TCR beta chains as tied to cytomegalovirus. In vitro checks showed that a few CMV-associated chains really do target CMV antigens.

Sequencing was carried out using PBMCs. This TCR was sampled from a man aged 18 to 35 in good health and CMV-seronegative. This rearrangement joins TRBV30 to TRBJ2-1, with 8 bases identical to TRBD2. This chain's CDR3 is CAWSVFAGGFSYEQFF. The DNA for the CDR3 is TGTGCCTGGAGTGTATTTGCGGGAGGTTTTTCGTACGAGCAGTTCTTC. Full variable domain (outside the CDR3, taken from reference TRBV30 and TRBJ2-1): SQTIHQWPATLVQPVGSPLSLECTVEGTSNPNLYWYRQAAGRGLQLLFYSVGIGQISSEVPQNLSASRPQDRQFILSSKKLLLSDSGFYLCAWSVFAGGFSYEQFFGPGTRLTVL.